This TCR beta chain was sequenced during a study of vaccination effects on CD4 cells after COVID-19. General study findings and limits: Clones arising from infection and from vaccination showed marked clonal contraction late after vaccination.

Comments on this clone: The antigen remains undetermined.

Using immunoSEQ multiplex PCR, the repertoire was profiled, and TCRdb retains in-frame clones only, with some absent. The sample includes about 41,000 clones, 65% to 80% of them seen just once. With 4 bases clipped from V and 6 bases from J, the junction kept 4 bases outside the gene matches. The CDR3 is 14 residues long. CDR1 and CDR2 from the germline V gene are SGDLS and YYNGEE. Peptide-pool stimulation followed by sequencing identified expanded antigen-specific CD4+ clonotypes in the ViraFEST assay. CD4+ T cells were isolated after roughly nine days of culture. Vaccinated recipients, who were negative for nucleocapsid antibodies, had no history of SARS-CoV-2 infection.

This sequence originates from a human donor who received a COVID-19 vaccine. The V and J genes are TRBV9 and TRBJ1-5; TRBD1 matches at 10 bases. The material sequenced was CD4+ T cells from PBMCs cultured with HCoV-NL63 spike peptides, taken before COVID-19 vaccination. CDR3 protein: CASSNGQGGQPQHF. CDR3 DNA: TGTGCCAGCAGCAACGGACAGGGGGGTCAGCCCCAGCATTTT.